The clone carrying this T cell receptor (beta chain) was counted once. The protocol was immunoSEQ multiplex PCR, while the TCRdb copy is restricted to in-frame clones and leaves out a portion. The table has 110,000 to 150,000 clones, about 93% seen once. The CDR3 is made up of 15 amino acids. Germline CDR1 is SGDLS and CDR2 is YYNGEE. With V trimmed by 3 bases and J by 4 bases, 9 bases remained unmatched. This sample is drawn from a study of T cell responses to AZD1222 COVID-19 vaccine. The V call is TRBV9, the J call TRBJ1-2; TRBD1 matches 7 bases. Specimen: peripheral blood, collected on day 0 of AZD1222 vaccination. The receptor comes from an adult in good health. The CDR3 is CASSGTRDSGYGYTF. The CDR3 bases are TGTGCCAGCAGCGGCACCCGGGACAGTGGCTATGGCTACACCTTC.